These 3 T cell receptor beta chains originate from one sample sequenced in a study of blood T cell repertoires in COVID-19. TCRdb keeps only in-frame clones here, not all; method: immunoSEQ multiplex PCR. The data show around 70,000 clones, around nine tenths seen once. Sequenced sample: peripheral blood. These receptors all come from a human donor in a cohort sampled during active COVID-19.

The chain uses TRBV9 and TRBJ2-5, with D possibly TRBD1 on 5 matching bases. Deletions cut 4 bases from V and 5 bases from J, with 18 bases between. Germline-derived CDR1 and CDR2 are SGDLS and YYNGEE. The CDR3 extends over 15 amino acids. CDR3 amino acids: CASSLGGASGETQYF. CDR3 coding DNA: TGTGCCAGCAGCCTGGGTGGGGCCTCTGGTGAGACCCAGTACTTC. The full variable domain, rest sourced from reference TRBV9 and TRBJ2-5, is DSGVTQTPKHLITATGQRVTLRCSPRSGDLSVYWYQQSLDQGLQFLIQYYNGEERAKGNILERFSAQQFPDLHSELNLSSLELGDSALYFCASSLGGASGETQYFGPGTRLLVL.

This clone was seen a single time. The chain uses TRBV14 and TRBJ2-1; TRBD1 is a possible D gene (6 bases). Germline V CDR1 and CDR2: SGHDN, FVKESK. Trimming took off 4 bases at V and 4 bases at J, with 20 bases between the two ends. The CDR3 sequence is 17 residues long. The CDR3 loop reads CASSRFRGPTVYNEQFF. In DNA form, the CDR3 reads TGTGCCAGCAGCCGGTTCAGGGGCCCTACTGTTTACAATGAGCAGTTCTTC. Supplemented by reference TRBV14 and TRBJ2-1, the full variable domain reads EAGVTQFPSHSVIEKGQTVTLRCDPISGHDNLYWYRRVMGKEIKFLLHFVKESKQDESGMPNNRFLAERTGGTYSTLKVQPAELEDSGVYFCASSRFRGPTVYNEQFFGPGTRLTVL.

The CDR3 sequence: CATSDRGTGGSEQFF. The DNA of the CDR3 is TGTGCCACCAGTGACCGGGGGACAGGGGGCAGTGAGCAGTTCTTC. V gene TRBV24-1 combines with J gene TRBJ2-1, with TRBD1 matching 12 bases. CDR3 length: 15 amino acids. V dropped 4 bases and J dropped 9; count of bases not matched to a gene: 6. The germline CDR1 and CDR2 sequences are KGHDR and SFDVKD.